This is a list of T cell receptor beta chains from one sample in a study of T cell responses to AZD1222 COVID-19 vaccine. The protocol was immunoSEQ multiplex PCR, while the TCRdb copy is restricted to in-frame clones and leaves out a portion. Of over 65,000 clones in the sample, just over 90% are singletons; the top ten hold roughly 6.4%. The specimen was peripheral blood, collected on day 0 of MenACWY control vaccination. The source of these receptors is an adult in good health. CDR3s include the opening cysteine and the closing phenylalanine or tryptophan. The D gene is left open where the match is weak. For some rows the clone size is stated as once, few or many, or as a class when expanded; others skip it.

TRBJ1-6	TRBV4-3	.	.	TGCGCCAGCAGCCAAGGCTCAGAATCAGCACCCCTCCACTTT	CASSQGSESAPLHF
TRBJ2-2	TRBV7-7	TRBD2	.	TGTGCCAGCACTCGAGTCGTTAGCGGGGGGATTAACACCGGGGAGCTGTTTTTT	CASTRVVSGGINTGELFF
TRBJ2-5	TRBV28	TRBD2	.	TGTGCCAGCAGTACCCTCGTGGCTAGCGGCCCACAAGAGACCCAGTACTTC	CASSTLVASGPQETQYF
TRBJ2-3	TRBV15	.	.	TGTGCCACCAGCAGAGATGTAACAACAGATACGCAGTATTTT	CATSRDVTTDTQYF
TRBJ2-2	TRBV27	.	.	TGTGCCAGCAGTTTAGATTGGGGAGCCGGGGAGCTGTTTTTT	CASSLDWGAGELFF
TRBJ1-1	TRBV18	.	.	TGTGCCAGCTCACCAACATTGGGGGGAACTGAAGCTTTCTTT	CASSPTLGGTEAFF
TRBJ2-1	TRBV6-5	TRBD2	.	TGTGCCAGCAGGGGACTAGCGGGGTCCAATGAGCAGTTCTTC	CASRGLAGSNEQFF
TRBJ2-2	TRBV6-5	.	.	TGTGCCAGCAGACCGTCCGGGGAGCTGTTTTTT	CASRPSGELFF
TRBJ2-7	TRBV7-8	.	.	TGTGCCAGCAGCTTAGCAGGGGCATATCCCTACGAGCAGTACTTC	CASSLAGAYPYEQYF
TRBJ1-1	TRBV6-5	.	.	TGTGCCAGCAGTTACCAGGGAATGAACACTGAAGCTTTCTTT	CASSYQGMNTEAFF
TRBJ2-5	TRBV7-2	.	.	TGTGCCAGCAGTCCTGCCCGGGATCAAGAGACCCAGTACTTC	CASSPARDQETQYF
TRBJ1-3	TRBV7-2	TRBD1	once	TGTGCCAGCAGCGTGAAGGGGGCCGGCTCTGGAAACACCATATATTTT	CASSVKGAGSGNTIYF
TRBJ1-1	TRBV6-4	TRBD1	.	TGTGCCAGCACCCGAGAAGGGGGCTTGAGCACTGAAGCTTTCTTT	CASTREGGLSTEAFF
TRBJ1-2	TRBV19	.	.	TGTGCCAGTAGACCCGGACAGAATAACTATGGCTACACCTTC	CASRPGQNNYGYTF
TRBJ2-1	TRBV4-3	.	.	TGCGCCAGCAGCCAAGAAATTGGGACTTCCTCCCACTACAATGAGCAGTTCTTC	CASSQEIGTSSHYNEQFF
TRBJ2-7	TRBV6-5	.	once	TGTGCCAGCAGTTACTCGGGTAGCGAATACTTC	CASSYSGSEYF
TRBJ1-6	TRBV7-2	TRBD1	.	TGTGCCAGCAGCGTGCCGGGACAGGGTTATTCACCCCTCCACTTT	CASSVPGQGYSPLHF
TRBJ1-3	TRBV4-1	.	few	TGCGCCAGCAGCCAAGCTGAACAGACAGTGACCAGCTCTGGAAACACCATATATTTT	CASSQAEQTVTSSGNTIYF
TRBJ2-2	TRBV11-3	TRBD1	.	TGTGCCAGCAGCTTAGATGGACTCGGGACAGGGCAGGCCGGGGAGCTGTTTTTT	CASSLDGLGTGQAGELFF
TRBJ2-7	TRBV5-1	.	.	TGCGCCAGCAGCGAGACAGTTTCCGAGGAGCAGTACTTC	CASSETVSEEQYF
TRBJ1-1	TRBV2	.	.	TGTGCCAGCAGATTCCAGGAGAACACTGAAGCTTTCTTT	CASRFQENTEAFF
TRBJ1-6	TRBV27	TRBD1	.	TGTGCCAGCAGTTCAACGGGACAGGACTCCTATAATTCACCCCTCCACTTT	CASSSTGQDSYNSPLHF
TRBJ1-2	TRBV5-5	.	.	TGTGCCAGCAGCTTGGAGCCGGGCTTGGGCTACACCTTC	CASSLEPGLGYTF
TRBJ2-3	TRBV9	.	.	TGTGCCAGCAGCGTTTCCAGGGGTACGGATACGCAGTATTTT	CASSVSRGTDTQYF
TRBJ2-2	TRBV9	.	.	TGTGCCAGCAGCAACGAGGCGGACGGGGAGCTGTTTTTT	CASSNEADGELFF
TRBJ2-3	TRBV3-1/TRBV3-2	.	once	TGTGCCAGCAGCCACTCAGAGCGTACGCAGTATTTT	CASSHSERTQYF
TRBJ2-3	TRBV20-1	TRBD2	.	TGCAGTGCTAGTCCCAGGACTAGCGAATCAGATACGCAGTATTTT	CSASPRTSESDTQYF
TRBJ2-3	TRBV7-3	TRBD1	.	TGTGCCAGCAGCTTATCGGGACAGGGGCAAGATACGCAGTATTTT	CASSLSGQGQDTQYF
TRBJ2-2	TRBV4-3	.	.	TGCGCCAGCAGCCAAGACACAAATCCGAACACCGGGGAGCTGTTTTTT	CASSQDTNPNTGELFF
TRBJ2-1	TRBV14	.	.	TGTGCCAGCAGCCGAAGGAATGAGCAGTTCTTC	CASSRRNEQFF
TRBJ1-1	TRBV14	TRBD1	.	TGTGCCAGCAGCACCCGGACAGGGAGAAACACTGAAGCTTTCTTT	CASSTRTGRNTEAFF
TRBJ2-7	TRBV5-1	TRBD2	once	TGCGCCAGCAGCGACGAGGGACTAGCGGGGGGCTACGAGCAGTACTTC	CASSDEGLAGGYEQYF
TRBJ1-2	TRBV7-2	.	.	TGTGCCAGCACCCCCGGGTCGGTAAAAAACTATGGCTACACCTTC	CASTPGSVKNYGYTF
TRBJ1-5	TRBV15	TRBD1	.	TGTGCCACCAGCAGAGAACAGGGGGCCGGTCAGCCCCAGCATTTT	CATSREQGAGQPQHF
TRBJ1-5	TRBV5-1	TRBD1	.	TGCGCCAGCAGTCCGGGACAGGGCCGCAATCAGCCCCAGCATTTT	CASSPGQGRNQPQHF
TRBJ2-3	TRBV18	TRBD2	.	TGTGCCAGCTCACCAGGACTAGCGGGGGGGCCTACGCAGTATTTT	CASSPGLAGGPTQYF
TRBJ2-2	TRBV2	TRBD1	.	TGTGCCAGCTTTCAGGGGGACACCGGGGAGCTGTTTTTT	CASFQGDTGELFF
TRBJ2-3	TRBV12-5	TRBD2	.	TGTGCTAGTGGTTTGGTTGGGGCTAGCGGGAGCACAGATACGCAGTATTTT	CASGLVGASGSTDTQYF
TRBJ2-7	TRBV7-2	TRBD2	.	TGTGCCAGCAGTATAGCGGGAGGGGCCTACGAGCAGTACTTC	CASSIAGGAYEQYF